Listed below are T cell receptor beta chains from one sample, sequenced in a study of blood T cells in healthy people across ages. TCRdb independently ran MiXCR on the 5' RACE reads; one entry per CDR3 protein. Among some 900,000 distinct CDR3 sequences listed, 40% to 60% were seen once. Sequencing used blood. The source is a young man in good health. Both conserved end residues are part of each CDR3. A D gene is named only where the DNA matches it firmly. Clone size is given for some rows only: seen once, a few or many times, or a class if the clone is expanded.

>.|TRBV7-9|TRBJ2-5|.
CASSLKVETQYF
TGTGCCAGCAGCTTAAAGGTTGAGACCCAGTACTTC
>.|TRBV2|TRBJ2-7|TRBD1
CASSVNDRVSEQYF
TGTGCCAGCAGTGTGAACGACAGGGTTTCCGAGCAGTACTTC
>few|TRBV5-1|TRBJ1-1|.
CASSLDGETEAFF
TGCGCCAGCAGCTTGGATGGGGAAACTGAAGCTTTCTTT
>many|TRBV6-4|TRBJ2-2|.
CASRIQTGTGELFF
TGTGCCAGCAGAATCCAGACAGGCACCGGGGAGCTGTTTTTT
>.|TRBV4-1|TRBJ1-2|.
CASSQAPFIDGYTF
TGCGCCAGCAGCCAAGCCCCGTTCATCGATGGCTACACCTTC
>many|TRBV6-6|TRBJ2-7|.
CASSYSTDSYEQYF
TGTGCCAGCAGTTACTCCACAGACTCCTACGAGCAGTACTTC
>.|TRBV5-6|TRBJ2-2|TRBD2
CASSFIGRKGSGELFF
TGTGCCAGCAGCTTCATCGGGAGGAAGGGTTCCGGGGAGCTGTTTTTT
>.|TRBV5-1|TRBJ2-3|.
CASSLDPSSDTQYF
TGCGCCAGCAGCTTGGACCCCTCCTCAGATACGCAGTATTTT
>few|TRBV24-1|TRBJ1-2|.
CATSDRPGVYGYTF
TGTGCCACCAGTGATCGACCGGGAGTTTATGGCTACACCTTC
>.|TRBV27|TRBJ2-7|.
CASSPSTEREQYF
TGTGCCAGCAGTCCTTCGACAGAACGGGAGCAGTACTTC
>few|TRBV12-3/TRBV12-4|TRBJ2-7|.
CASSPGTTTEQYF
TGTGCCAGCAGTCCCGGGACAACGACGGAGCAGTACTTC
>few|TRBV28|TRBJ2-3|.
CASSLGTAPRPLTDTQYF
TGTGCCAGCAGTTTAGGGACGGCCCCCCGTCCCCTTACAGATACGCAGTATTTT
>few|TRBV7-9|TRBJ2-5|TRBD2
CASSLTSTSGVETQYF
TGTGCCAGCAGCTTAACCTCTACTAGCGGGGTGGAGACCCAGTACTTC